The sample holds a few counts of the clone carrying this T cell receptor (beta chain). Its antigen is not identified. Each diagnosis was grounded in clinical symptoms, serum thyroxine and TRAb, thyroid ultrasound, and orbital computed tomography. Extraction of PBMCs used 10 ml of fresh peripheral blood. Losses at the gene ends were 5 bases for V and 7 bases for J; bases not matched to a gene: 10. The CDR3 length is 14 residues. RNA transcripts yielded amplified TCR beta CDR3 regions. With the HTBI primer set, the TCR CDR3 went through a first round of RT-PCR. TCRdb processed the multiplex PCR reads anew with MiXCR; each CDR3 protein has one entry. The sample lists 600,000 to 650,000 distinct CDR3 sequences, about a fifth occurring once. These data come from a study of T cells in Graves' hyperthyroidism and ophthalmopathy. Notes on the study in general: Most expanded thyroid clonotypes above 0.001 recurred in blood. Ophthalmopathy was distinguished from stable hyperthyroidism by 13 V-J signatures.

V usage is TRBV12-3 or TRBV12-4 and J usage is TRBJ1-2; TRBD1 matches at 7 bases. This clonotype originated in a man aged 25-45 years with Graves' ophthalmopathy. Specimen: blood. For the CDR3, the DNA is TGTGCCAGCAGTGTTAGACAGGGAAAGGGTGGCTACACCTTC. Translating gives CASSVRQGKGGYTF.